A selection of T cell receptor beta chains follows, all from one sample in a study of CD8 T cells in Susac syndrome. TCRdb analysed the immunoSEQ multiplex PCR reads with MiXCR anew, one entry per CDR3 protein. This table holds about 150,000 distinct CDR3 sequences, approximately 96% found once. The sequenced material came from CD4+ T cells from PBMCs. The receptors derive from a human donor with multiple sclerosis. Both conserved end residues are part of each CDR3.

>TRBJ2-1|TRBV9
CASSVLAGGREQFF
>TRBJ2-2|TRBV29-1
CSVDGQGARGELFF
>TRBJ2-3|TRBV3-1
CASSQGRGSGTDTQYF
>TRBJ1-4|TRBV5-1
CASSLVGTTNEKLFF
>TRBJ2-3|TRBV4-2
CASSPGRTDTQYF
>TRBJ2-7|TRBV19
CASSPGHRTSEQYF
>TRBJ2-7|TRBV10-3
CAISESGLAGDEQYF
>TRBJ2-7|TRBV10-2
CASSEHRGGEQYF
>TRBJ1-2|TRBV12-3/TRBV12-4
CASSAGTARGYTF
>TRBJ2-7|TRBV28
CASSWGSYEQYF
>TRBJ1-1|TRBV5-6
CASSRARTEAFF
>TRBJ1-2|TRBV7-2
CASSFVAGDYGYTF
>TRBJ2-2|TRBV20-1
CSARLAGSNTGELFF
>TRBJ2-1|TRBV11-2
CASSIGLAGSSYNEQFF
>TRBJ2-3|TRBV20-1
CSAMQTSGARADTQYF
>TRBJ2-6|TRBV3-1
CASSQGVGFGANVLTF
>TRBJ2-5|TRBV12-3/TRBV12-4
CASSLGRGLAGEETQYF
>TRBJ2-1|TRBV21-1
CASSKIRGSSYNEQFF
>TRBJ2-5|TRBV18
CASSPRTGETQYF
>TRBJ2-7|TRBV30
CAWTTGGFYEQYF
>TRBJ1-5|TRBV18
CASSPDRIPILQPQHF
>TRBJ2-1|TRBV6-5
CASSPRGTYNEQFF
>TRBJ2-1|TRBV10-3
CAISESKIATGYYNEQFF
>TRBJ2-7|TRBV3-1
CASSLGLAGREQYF
>TRBJ2-7|TRBV19
CASGGGGYEQYF
>TRBJ1-4|TRBV19
CASSDSGTDGTGTRKLFF
>TRBJ1-2|TRBV7-9
CASSLGTTSANYGYTF
>TRBJ1-5|TRBV30
CAWSTGTAGNQPQHF
>TRBJ1-1|TRBV5-1
CASSLAWQGECFF
>TRBJ2-7|TRBV19
CASSTTDRAYEQYF
>TRBJ1-2|TRBV19
CASSIRDRGADYGYTF
>TRBJ1-5|TRBV20-1
CSARIPPTGGPANQPQHF
>TRBJ2-1|TRBV19
CASSITAGGQSEQFF
>TRBJ2-7|TRBV29-1
CSVEGEWEQYF
>TRBJ2-7|TRBV3-1
CASSLMGTGSYEQYF
>TRBJ2-5|TRBV18
CASSSASPYQETQYF
>TRBJ1-2|TRBV4-1
CASSQVGLGGSYGYTF
>TRBJ2-1|TRBV19
CASTIRGVGYNEQFF
>TRBJ2-1|TRBV9
CASSELGLGQFF
>TRBJ1-2|TRBV7-2
CASSARPLMGYGYTF
>TRBJ1-2|TRBV4-3
CASSYRETRGYTF